Listed below are T cell receptor beta chains from one sample, sequenced in a study of identical twins. In TCRdb, the 5' RACE reads were re-called with MiXCR into one record per CDR3 protein. Found here are around 530,000 distinct CDR3 sequences, about 16% of them singletons; the top ten hold 0.44%. These data also featured in a second study, about yellow fever vaccine responses in identical twins.

The sequenced sample consisted of CD4+ T cells sorted from blood. All receptors derive from a young woman in good health. Both conserved end residues are part of each CDR3. The D gene is left open where the match is weak. A clone size is listed for some rows: how often the clone was seen (once, few, many), or a class if it is expanded.

v_gene: TRBV6-5
d_gene: .
abundance: .
j_gene: TRBJ2-5
CDR3nt: TGTGCCACCACCCGGGAGACCCAGTACTTC
CDR3aa: CATTRETQYF

v_gene: TRBV15
d_gene: .
abundance: .
j_gene: TRBJ2-3
CDR3nt: TGTGCCACCAGCAGAGACGACGTATGGGGCTTGGTCACAGATACGCAGTATTTT
CDR3aa: CATSRDDVWGLVTDTQYF

v_gene: TRBV28
d_gene: .
abundance: .
j_gene: TRBJ2-1
CDR3nt: TGTGCCAGCAGCCCGACGGTTCCCTACAATGAGCAGTTCTTC
CDR3aa: CASSPTVPYNEQFF

v_gene: TRBV15
d_gene: .
abundance: .
j_gene: TRBJ1-1
CDR3nt: TGTGCCACCAGTCCAGGACCCACTGTTCCTGAAGCTTTCTTT
CDR3aa: CATSPGPTVPEAFF

v_gene: TRBV5-1
d_gene: .
abundance: many
j_gene: TRBJ1-5
CDR3nt: TGCGCCAGCAGCCTCGACAACCCGGGCAATCAGCCCCAGCATTTT
CDR3aa: CASSLDNPGNQPQHF

v_gene: TRBV4-1
d_gene: .
abundance: .
j_gene: TRBJ2-1
CDR3nt: TGCGCCAGCAGCCCAGAGACTACCGCAGACAATGAGCAGTTCTTC
CDR3aa: CASSPETTADNEQFF

v_gene: TRBV7-9
d_gene: TRBD2
abundance: few
j_gene: TRBJ2-1
CDR3nt: TGTGCCAGCAGCTTATGGGGGGGGGACTCCAAGATTGAGCAGTTCTTC
CDR3aa: CASSLWGGDSKIEQFF

v_gene: TRBV7-9
d_gene: .
abundance: few
j_gene: TRBJ2-1
CDR3nt: TGTGCCAGCAACCGGCAGGGATCCTACAATGAGCAGTTCTTC
CDR3aa: CASNRQGSYNEQFF

v_gene: TRBV5-1
d_gene: TRBD1
abundance: .
j_gene: TRBJ2-1
CDR3nt: TGCGCCAGTCAGCTTGGGGACAGGGGCAATGAGCAGTTCTTC
CDR3aa: CASQLGDRGNEQFF

v_gene: TRBV3-1
d_gene: .
abundance: .
j_gene: TRBJ1-1
CDR3nt: TGTGCCAGCAGCCAAGAAACAAGGGAAGCTTTCTTT
CDR3aa: CASSQETREAFF

v_gene: TRBV2
d_gene: TRBD1
abundance: .
j_gene: TRBJ2-2
CDR3nt: TGTGCCAGCAGGGAGGAAGACAGGGGGCCCCGGGAGCTGTTTTTT
CDR3aa: CASREEDRGPRELFF

v_gene: TRBV10-3
d_gene: TRBD1
abundance: .
j_gene: TRBJ1-4
CDR3nt: TGTGCCACCAGGCGACAGGGGGATGAAAAACTGTTTTTT
CDR3aa: CATRRQGDEKLFF

v_gene: TRBV2
d_gene: .
abundance: .
j_gene: TRBJ1-2
CDR3nt: TGTGCCAGCAGTGGAAAAAAGGTTCCCGCCTATGGCTACACCTTC
CDR3aa: CASSGKKVPAYGYTF

v_gene: TRBV7-8
d_gene: .
abundance: .
j_gene: TRBJ2-5
CDR3nt: TGTGCCAGCAGCTTACTGGGGCAGGGTTGGGGCGGGGAGACCCAGTACTTC
CDR3aa: CASSLLGQGWGGETQYF

v_gene: TRBV24-1
d_gene: .
abundance: .
j_gene: TRBJ2-1
CDR3nt: TGTGCCACCATTGACCACCCTTTGGGGGAGCAGTTCTTC
CDR3aa: CATIDHPLGEQFF

v_gene: TRBV7-9
d_gene: .
abundance: .
j_gene: TRBJ2-1
CDR3nt: TGTGCCAGCAGCTTCGTAGTATATAGCTCCTACAATGAGCAGTTCTTC
CDR3aa: CASSFVVYSSYNEQFF

v_gene: TRBV29-1
d_gene: .
abundance: few
j_gene: TRBJ2-2
CDR3nt: TGCAGCTTCTACCTCACCGGGGAGCTGTTTTTT
CDR3aa: CSFYLTGELFF

v_gene: TRBV7-9
d_gene: .
abundance: .
j_gene: TRBJ2-7
CDR3nt: TGTGCCAGCAGCCCGACGGGGCTAGGAAGGAGCTACGAGCAGTACTTC
CDR3aa: CASSPTGLGRSYEQYF

v_gene: TRBV7-9
d_gene: .
abundance: .
j_gene: TRBJ2-1
CDR3nt: TGTGCCAGCAGCTTGTTAACAGCGCTATACAATGAGCAGTTCTTC
CDR3aa: CASSLLTALYNEQFF

v_gene: TRBV20-1
d_gene: TRBD2
abundance: few
j_gene: TRBJ2-3
CDR3nt: TGCAGTGCCGTAGCGGGGGGGAGCACAGATACGCAGTATTTT
CDR3aa: CSAVAGGSTDTQYF

v_gene: TRBV7-2
d_gene: .
abundance: few
j_gene: TRBJ2-1
CDR3nt: TGTGCCAGCAACCTCTTGGGGAATGAGCAGTTCTTC
CDR3aa: CASNLLGNEQFF

v_gene: TRBV3-1
d_gene: TRBD1
abundance: .
j_gene: TRBJ2-7
CDR3nt: TGTGCCAGCAGCCAAGATAGGGGGCTCAAGCTCTACGAGCAGTACTTC
CDR3aa: CASSQDRGLKLYEQYF

v_gene: TRBV12-3/TRBV12-4
d_gene: .
abundance: many
j_gene: TRBJ2-3
CDR3nt: TGTGCCAGCAGGGGGGGAGTGGGCACAGATACGCAGTATTTT
CDR3aa: CASRGGVGTDTQYF

v_gene: TRBV9
d_gene: .
abundance: few
j_gene: TRBJ2-2
CDR3nt: TGTGCCAGCAGCGTACTCAGGGCCGGCACCGGGGAGCTGTTTTTT
CDR3aa: CASSVLRAGTGELFF

v_gene: TRBV7-8
d_gene: .
abundance: few
j_gene: TRBJ1-1
CDR3nt: TGTGCCAGCAGCTTAGTGCCGTATCAGGCTGAAGCTTTCTTT
CDR3aa: CASSLVPYQAEAFF

v_gene: TRBV9
d_gene: TRBD1
abundance: few
j_gene: TRBJ1-4
CDR3nt: TGTGCCAGCAGCGTATCAGGGGGAGTAAATGAAAAACTGTTTTTT
CDR3aa: CASSVSGGVNEKLFF

v_gene: TRBV19
d_gene: TRBD2
abundance: .
j_gene: TRBJ2-3
CDR3nt: TGTGCCAGTAGTAGGGGGAGAACGGGAGGGGTTGGCGCAGATACGCAGTATTTT
CDR3aa: CASSRGRTGGVGADTQYF

v_gene: TRBV10-3
d_gene: .
abundance: .
j_gene: TRBJ1-2
CDR3nt: TGTGCCATCAGCGCATACGGCGAACCTATTAATGGCTACACCTTC
CDR3aa: CAISAYGEPINGYTF

v_gene: TRBV5-1
d_gene: TRBD2
abundance: .
j_gene: TRBJ2-3
CDR3nt: TGCGCCAGCACCCCGCTAGCGGGCACAGATACGCAGTATTTT
CDR3aa: CASTPLAGTDTQYF

v_gene: TRBV3-1
d_gene: .
abundance: .
j_gene: TRBJ1-2
CDR3nt: TGTGCCAGCAGCCAAGATCTCTCCTGGACAGCAAACTATGGCTACACCTTC
CDR3aa: CASSQDLSWTANYGYTF

v_gene: TRBV5-1
d_gene: .
abundance: few
j_gene: TRBJ2-1
CDR3nt: TGCGCCAGCAGTGTGGGGTCGCCCGGGAATGAGCAGTTCTTC
CDR3aa: CASSVGSPGNEQFF

v_gene: TRBV10-1
d_gene: .
abundance: .
j_gene: TRBJ2-2
CDR3nt: TGCGCCAGCAGTGGCGGGGAACTTAGCGGGGAGCTGTTTTTT
CDR3aa: CASSGGELSGELFF

v_gene: TRBV7-2
d_gene: .
abundance: few
j_gene: TRBJ1-1
CDR3nt: TGTGCCAGCAGCACCGTTGGGGGAGTGAACACTGAAGCTTTCTTT
CDR3aa: CASSTVGGVNTEAFF

v_gene: TRBV20-1
d_gene: .
abundance: .
j_gene: TRBJ1-1
CDR3nt: TGCAGTGCTGGCGGCCAGTGGGGAAGGAACACTGAAGCTTTCTTT
CDR3aa: CSAGGQWGRNTEAFF

v_gene: TRBV5-1
d_gene: TRBD2
abundance: .
j_gene: TRBJ2-1
CDR3nt: TGCGCCAGCAGCACCGGACTAGCGGGAAATGAGCAGTTCTTC
CDR3aa: CASSTGLAGNEQFF

v_gene: TRBV9
d_gene: .
abundance: .
j_gene: TRBJ2-6
CDR3nt: TGTGCCAGCAGCGTACTACGAGACAGCTTGCTATCTGGGGCCAACGTCCTGACTTTC
CDR3aa: CASSVLRDSLLSGANVLTF

v_gene: TRBV20-1
d_gene: TRBD2
abundance: few
j_gene: TRBJ2-3
CDR3nt: TGCAGTGCTAGAAGGGCTAGCGGGTCGGGGAGGGCAGATACGCAGTATTTT
CDR3aa: CSARRASGSGRADTQYF

v_gene: TRBV10-2
d_gene: TRBD1
abundance: .
j_gene: TRBJ2-1
CDR3nt: TGCGCCAGCAGTGACCATGACAGGGCAACCTACAATGAGCAGTTCTTC
CDR3aa: CASSDHDRATYNEQFF

v_gene: TRBV18
d_gene: .
abundance: .
j_gene: TRBJ1-3
CDR3nt: TGTGCCAGCTCACACCAGACAGATAATACTGGAAACACCATATATTTT
CDR3aa: CASSHQTDNTGNTIYF

v_gene: TRBV5-1
d_gene: .
abundance: many
j_gene: TRBJ2-1
CDR3nt: TGCGCCAGCGGATCGGGACCAAATGAGCAGTTCTTC
CDR3aa: CASGSGPNEQFF

v_gene: TRBV12-3/TRBV12-4
d_gene: .
abundance: .
j_gene: TRBJ1-4
CDR3nt: TGTGCCAGCAGTTTGAGCATCGGAAAACTGTTTTTT
CDR3aa: CASSLSIGKLFF